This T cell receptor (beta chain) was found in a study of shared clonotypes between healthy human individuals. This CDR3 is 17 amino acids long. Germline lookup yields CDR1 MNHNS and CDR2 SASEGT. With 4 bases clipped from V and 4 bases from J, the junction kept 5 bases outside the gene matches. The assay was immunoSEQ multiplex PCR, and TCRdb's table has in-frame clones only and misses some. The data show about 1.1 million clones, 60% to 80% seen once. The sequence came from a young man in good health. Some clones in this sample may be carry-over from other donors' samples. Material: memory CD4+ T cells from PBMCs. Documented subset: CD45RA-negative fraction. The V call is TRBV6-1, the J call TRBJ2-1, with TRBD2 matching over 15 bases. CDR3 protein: CASSGRTSGRGYNEQFF. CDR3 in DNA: TGTGCCAGCAGTGGACGGACTAGCGGGAGGGGGTACAATGAGCAGTTCTTC.